This T cell receptor beta chain was recovered during a study of T cell responses to AZD1222 COVID-19 vaccine. The method was immunoSEQ multiplex PCR; TCRdb's version includes in-frame clones alone and lacks a portion of them. The sample has 100,000 to 150,000 clones; under 95% are singletons. Germline loops: CDR1 SGHRS, CDR2 YFSETQ. Trimming cost V 4 bases and J 6 bases; bases outside gene matches: 11. There are 16 residues in the CDR3. Study observations and caveats: Mostly white British, mostly female donors; authors suggested clonal diversity may be underestimated. As reported, nearly half of all spike-specific TCRs target variant regions that are unmutated. Only after the peak T cell response were repertoires sampled. CD4 TCRs linked to vaccination spanned spike, dominating at 160-218 and 743-854.

As for this clone: Its antigen is unidentified.

This clonotype originated in an adult who received the AZD1222 COVID-19 vaccine. The chain carries TRBV5-1 and TRBJ2-1; TRBD1 agrees at 9 bases. The specimen was peripheral blood, collected 28 days after the second AZD1222 dose. The DNA for the CDR3 is TGCGCCAGCAGCCTCACTCGGGACAGGGTGGGCAATGAGCAGTTCTTC. As protein: CASSLTRDRVGNEQFF.